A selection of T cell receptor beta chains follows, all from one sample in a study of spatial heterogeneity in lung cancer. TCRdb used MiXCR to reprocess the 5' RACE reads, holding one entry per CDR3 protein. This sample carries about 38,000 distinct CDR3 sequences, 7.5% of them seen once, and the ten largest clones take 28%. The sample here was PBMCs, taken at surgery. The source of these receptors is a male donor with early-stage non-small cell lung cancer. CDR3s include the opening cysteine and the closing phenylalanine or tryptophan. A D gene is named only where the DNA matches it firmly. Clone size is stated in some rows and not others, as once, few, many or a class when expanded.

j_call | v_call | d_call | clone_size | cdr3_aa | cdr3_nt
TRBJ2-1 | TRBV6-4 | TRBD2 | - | CASSVVAGGLHEQFF | TGTGCCAGCAGTGTTGTAGCGGGGGGGCTCCATGAGCAGTTCTTC
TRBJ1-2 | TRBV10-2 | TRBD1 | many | CASSVDRGNGYTF | TGCGCCAGCAGTGTGGACAGGGGCAATGGCTACACCTTC
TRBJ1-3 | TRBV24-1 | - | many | CATSDSAALGGNTIYF | TGTGCCACCAGTGATTCTGCAGCCTTGGGAGGAAACACCATATATTTT
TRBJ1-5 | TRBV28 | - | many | CASSGYRTSSPQHF | TGTGCCAGCAGTGGGTACAGAACCTCCTCGCCCCAGCATTTT
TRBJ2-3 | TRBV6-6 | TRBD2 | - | CASTRDGLAGGDTQYF | TGTGCCAGCACCAGGGATGGACTAGCGGGGGGAGATACGCAGTATTTT
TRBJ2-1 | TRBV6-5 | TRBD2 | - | CASNPPGLAGGQEFF | TGTGCCAGCAACCCGCCGGGACTAGCGGGGGGGCAGGAGTTCTTC
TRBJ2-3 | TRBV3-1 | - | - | CASCQSTDTQYF | TGTGCCAGCTGCCAGTCCACAGATACGCAGTATTTT
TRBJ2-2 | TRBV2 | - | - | CASSENEGANTGELFF | TGTGCCAGCAGTGAAAATGAAGGGGCCAACACCGGGGAGCTGTTTTTT
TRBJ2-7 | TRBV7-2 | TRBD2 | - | CASSSLSGGEDEQYF | TGTGCCAGCAGCTCCCTTAGCGGGGGGGAAGACGAGCAGTACTTC
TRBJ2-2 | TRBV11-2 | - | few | CASSPPVFGQDTGELFF | TGTGCCAGCAGCCCCCCCGTGTTTGGACAAGACACCGGGGAGCTGTTTTTT
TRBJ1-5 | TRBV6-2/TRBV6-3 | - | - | CASSTTRESWSNQPQHF | TGTGCCAGCAGCACCACGCGGGAAAGTTGGAGCAATCAGCCCCAGCATTTT
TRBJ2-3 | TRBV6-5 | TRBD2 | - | CASRRLAGDADTQYF | TGTGCCAGCAGACGACTAGCGGGAGATGCAGATACGCAGTATTTT
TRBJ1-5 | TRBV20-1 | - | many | CSASGQPLNSNQPQHF | TGCAGTGCTAGCGGACAGCCTTTGAATAGCAATCAGCCCCAGCATTTT
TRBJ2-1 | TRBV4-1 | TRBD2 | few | CASSTSGSYNEQFF | TGCGCCAGCAGCACTAGCGGCTCCTACAATGAGCAGTTCTTC
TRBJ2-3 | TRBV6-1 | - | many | CASSDIGLGVTDTQYF | TGTGCCAGCAGTGATATTGGTCTCGGGGTCACAGATACGCAGTATTTT
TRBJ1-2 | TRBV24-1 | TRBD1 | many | CATRSTGENYGYTF | TGTGCCACCAGGTCGACAGGGGAAAACTATGGCTACACCTTC
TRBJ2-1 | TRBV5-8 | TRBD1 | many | CASSIYQGASSYNEQFF | TGTGCCAGCAGCATATATCAGGGGGCCAGCTCCTACAATGAGCAGTTCTTC
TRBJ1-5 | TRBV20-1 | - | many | CSARASNQPQHF | TGCAGTGCTAGAGCTAGCAATCAGCCCCAGCATTTT
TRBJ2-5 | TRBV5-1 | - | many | CASSLAKETQYF | TGCGCCAGCAGCTTGGCAAAAGAGACCCAGTACTTC
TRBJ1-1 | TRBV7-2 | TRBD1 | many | CASSVDRGANTEAFF | TGTGCCAGCAGTGTGGACAGGGGGGCCAACACTGAAGCTTTCTTT
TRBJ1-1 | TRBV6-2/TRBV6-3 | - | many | CASSYVTGTEAFF | TGTGCCAGCAGTTACGTTACAGGGACTGAAGCTTTCTTT
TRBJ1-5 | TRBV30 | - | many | CAWSRGLTRGSNQPQHF | TGTGCCTGGAGTAGAGGGCTTACCCGGGGGAGCAATCAGCCCCAGCATTTT
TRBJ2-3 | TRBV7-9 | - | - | CASSPRAIAESTDTQYF | TGTGCCAGCAGCCCCCGGGCCATAGCGGAAAGCACAGATACGCAGTATTTT
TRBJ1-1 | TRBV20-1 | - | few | CSARFNTEAFF | TGCAGTGCTAGATTCAACACTGAAGCTTTCTTT
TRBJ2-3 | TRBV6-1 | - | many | CASRGRGPTDTQYF | TGTGCCAGCCGTGGCAGAGGCCCCACAGATACGCAGTATTTT
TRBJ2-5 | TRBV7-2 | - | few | CASSLGALETQYF | TGTGCCAGCAGCTTAGGAGCGTTGGAGACCCAGTACTTC
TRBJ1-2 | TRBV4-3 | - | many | CASSRELPRNYGYTF | TGCGCCAGCAGCCGAGAATTACCGCGGAACTATGGCTACACCTTC
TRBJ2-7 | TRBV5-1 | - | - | CASSLSGYVYEQYF | TGCGCCAGCAGCTTGTCGGGTTACGTCTACGAGCAGTACTTC
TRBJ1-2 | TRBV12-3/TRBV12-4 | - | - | CASSLIGQGYGYTF | TGTGCCAGCAGTTTAATCGGGCAGGGCTATGGCTACACCTTC
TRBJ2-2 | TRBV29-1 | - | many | CSVDRGTGELFF | TGCAGCGTTGATAGGGGGACCGGGGAGCTGTTTTTT
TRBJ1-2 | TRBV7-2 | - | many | CASSIDTNYGYTF | TGTGCCAGCAGCATCGACACCAACTATGGCTACACCTTC
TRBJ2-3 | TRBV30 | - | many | CAWTSGAFGTDTQYF | TGTGCCTGGACCTCGGGGGCTTTTGGCACAGATACGCAGTATTTT
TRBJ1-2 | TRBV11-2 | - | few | CASSVEGLGGYTF | TGTGCCAGCAGCGTAGAGGGGTTGGGTGGCTACACCTTC
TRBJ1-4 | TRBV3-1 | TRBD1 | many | CASSLQGAGTNEKLFF | TGTGCCAGCAGCCTCCAGGGGGCCGGAACTAATGAAAAACTGTTTTTT
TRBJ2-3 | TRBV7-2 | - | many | CASSFSGTDTQYF | TGTGCCAGCAGCTTCTCGGGGACAGATACGCAGTATTTT
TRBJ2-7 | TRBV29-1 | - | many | CSVDLYGGQGYEQYF | TGCAGCGTTGATCTTTATGGGGGACAAGGATACGAGCAGTACTTC
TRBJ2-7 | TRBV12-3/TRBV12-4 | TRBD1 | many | CASSSGGQGDHEQYF | TGTGCCAGCAGCTCAGGGGGACAGGGGGACCACGAGCAGTACTTC
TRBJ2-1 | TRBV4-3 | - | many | CASSQDLGNSYNEQFF | TGCGCCAGCAGCCAAGATTTAGGAAACTCCTACAATGAGCAGTTCTTC
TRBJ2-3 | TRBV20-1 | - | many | CSAINGVGDTQYF | TGCAGTGCTATAAACGGGGTGGGGGATACGCAGTATTTT
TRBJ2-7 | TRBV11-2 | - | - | CASSLWGYEQYF | TGTGCCAGCAGCTTATGGGGATACGAGCAGTACTTC
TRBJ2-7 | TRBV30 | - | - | CAWSYSYEQYF | TGTGCCTGGAGTTACAGCTACGAGCAGTACTTC
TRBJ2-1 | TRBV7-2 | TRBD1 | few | CASSAQGSSSYNEQFF | TGTGCCAGCAGCGCACAGGGGTCAAGCTCCTACAATGAGCAGTTCTTC
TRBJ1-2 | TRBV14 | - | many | CASSQLQAGSYGYTF | TGTGCCAGCAGCCAACTACAGGCTGGGTCCTATGGCTACACCTTC
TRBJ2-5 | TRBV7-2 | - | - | CASSPDSQETQYF | TGTGCCAGCAGCCCCGACAGTCAAGAGACCCAGTACTTC
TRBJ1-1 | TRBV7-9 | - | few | CASSLGWDHRLDTEAFF | TGTGCCAGCAGCTTAGGTTGGGATCACCGGTTGGACACTGAAGCTTTCTTT
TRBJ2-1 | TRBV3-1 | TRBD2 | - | CASTLGGVGLAGRYNEQFF | TGTGCCAGCACCCTGGGAGGGGTGGGACTAGCGGGCCGATACAATGAGCAGTTCTTC
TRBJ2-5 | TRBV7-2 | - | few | CASSLYRDQETQYF | TGTGCCAGCAGCTTATATAGGGATCAGGAGACCCAGTACTTC
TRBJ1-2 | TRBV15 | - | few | CATSNGGPYGYTF | TGTGCCACCAGCAATGGGGGTCCCTATGGCTACACCTTC
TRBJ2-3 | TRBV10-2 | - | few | CASSESIAVGTDTQYF | TGCGCCAGCAGTGAGTCGATAGCGGTGGGCACAGATACGCAGTATTTT